This T cell receptor (beta chain) came from a study of response to subunit inactivated influenza vaccine. This clonotype showed up just a few times. TCRdb passed the RT-PCR reads through MiXCR, listing each CDR3 protein once. The data show some 480,000 distinct CDR3 sequences, approximately 11% seen once. There are 15 residues in the CDR3. V lost 4 bases, J lost 2 bases, and 5 bases stayed unmatched. Germline V gene lookup returns CDR1 SGHRS and CDR2 YFSETQ. This sequence originates from a middle-aged man who received an inactivated influenza vaccine. The chain carries TRBV5-1 and TRBJ2-7; 11 nucleotides agree with TRBD1. Sample: PBMCs from blood, taken roughly 45 days after vaccination. In DNA, the CDR3 is TGCGCCAGCAGCGCCACGGGACAGGGGGCCTACGAGCAGTACTTC. The encoded protein is CASSATGQGAYEQYF.